This TCR beta chain was documented in a study of T cells in localized non-small cell lung cancer. Study results and caveats: Among the top 100 tumor clones, a median around 60 appeared in adjacent lung. Sequencing covered just one tumor region, so heterogeneity cannot be ruled out. Patients showing higher blood T cell density tended to see longer overall survival. Tumor showed lower T cell clonality than uninvolved adjacent lung, where it was highest.

The CDR3 is 15 residues long. V lost 0 bases and J 12 bases, leaving 21 bases between the germline ends. Germline V gene data show CDR1 as GTSNPN and CDR2 as SVGIG (reference sequence). A word on this clone: Its antigen is unidentified.

Clones were sequenced by immunoSEQ multiplex PCR, and TCRdb holds only the in-frame ones, with some missing. The top ten clones hold about 22% of a sample with roughly 11,000 clones, 85% of them seen once. The gene calls are TRBV30 and TRBJ2-1, with no clear D. The TCR sequence derives from a male donor aged 60 or over with stage I lung adenocarcinoma. The specimen was peripheral blood, collected before any cancer treatment. The CDR3 here is CAWSVFGLYNDGQFF. The DNA of the CDR3 is TGTGCCTGGAGTGTATTTGGGCTTTACAATGACGGGCAGTTCTTC. Full variable domain (remainder filled in from reference TRBV30 and TRBJ2-1): SQTIHQWPATLVQPVGSPLSLECTVEGTSNPNLYWYRQAAGRGLQLLFYSVGIGQISSEVPQNLSASRPQDRQFILSSKKLLLSDSGFYLCAWSVFGLYNDGQFFGPGTRLTVL.